This T cell receptor beta chain came from a study of yellow fever vaccine responses in identical twins. Germline V CDR1 and CDR2: LGHDT, YNNKEL (reference sequence). The CDR3 runs to 14 residues. The germline V and J ends were trimmed by 0 bases and 4 bases, with 6 bases remaining between them. TCRdb analysed the RT-PCR reads with MiXCR anew, one entry per CDR3 protein. This sample has about 19,000 distinct CDR3 sequences, with approximately 70% found just once. This receptor was taken from a woman aged 18-29 years who received the yellow fever vaccine. Source: T cells from blood (PBMCs), unsorted or a sorted subset (not recorded which), taken before or after yellow fever vaccination (not recorded which). This chain connects TRBV3-1 to TRBJ2-2, with D possibly TRBD1 on 5 matching bases. This CDR3 is CASSQDTGTGELFF. CDR3 in DNA: TGTGCCAGCAGCCAAGATACAGGCACCGGGGAGCTGTTTTTT.